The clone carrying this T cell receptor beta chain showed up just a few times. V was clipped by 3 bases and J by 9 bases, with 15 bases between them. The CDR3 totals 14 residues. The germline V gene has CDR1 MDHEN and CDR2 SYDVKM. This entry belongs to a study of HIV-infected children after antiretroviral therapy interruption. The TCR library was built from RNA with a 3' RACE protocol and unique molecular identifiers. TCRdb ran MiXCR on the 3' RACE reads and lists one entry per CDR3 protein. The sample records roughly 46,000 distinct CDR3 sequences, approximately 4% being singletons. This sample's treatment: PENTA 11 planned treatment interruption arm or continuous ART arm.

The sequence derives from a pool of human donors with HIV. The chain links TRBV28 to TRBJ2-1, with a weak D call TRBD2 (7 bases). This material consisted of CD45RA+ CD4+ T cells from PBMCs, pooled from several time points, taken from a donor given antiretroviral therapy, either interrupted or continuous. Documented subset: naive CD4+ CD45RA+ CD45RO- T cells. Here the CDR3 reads CASSLGARGGEQFF. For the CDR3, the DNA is TGTGCCAGCAGTTTGGGGGCGAGGGGGGGTGAGCAGTTCTTC. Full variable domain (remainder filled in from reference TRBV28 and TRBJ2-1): DVKVTQSSRYLVKRTGEKVFLECVQDMDHENMFWYRQDPGLGLRLIYFSYDVKMKEKGDIPEGYSVSREKKERFSLILESASTNQTSMYLCASSLGARGGEQFFGPGTRLTVL.